Given below is one T cell receptor (beta chain) in context. Its antigen target is currently unknown. No base quality values were provided; no much bigger clone lies one nucleotide off. This entry belongs to a study of glioma-infiltrating T cells after dendritic cell vaccination (dated by TCRdb to 2016 to 2017). Concerning the study at large: Of the roughly 15 glioblastoma patients in the cohort, all drawn from Phase I and II dendritic cell vaccination trials, 9 were newly diagnosed and 6 had recurrent disease. Patients received autologous tumor lysate-pulsed dendritic cell vaccination between about 2002 and 2013. The vaccine was prepared from monocyte-derived dendritic cells that were cultured for seven days with IL-4 and GM-CSF and then pulsed overnight with autologous tumor lysate. Survival after dendritic cell vaccination was correlated with TCR sequencing metrics, such as TIL content and the overlap between tumor and blood repertoires. Each patient got three intradermal injections of the dendritic cell vaccine, spaced at biweekly intervals, in the arm below the axilla. In glioblastoma patients vaccinated with dendritic cells, deep sequencing of TCR beta CDR3 regions served to measure tumor-infiltrating lymphocyte content and to compare repertoires between tumor and blood.

The time point label on this specimen signifies: after dendritic cell vaccination, including at tumor progression/relapse. Patients were selected for having adequate residual fresh-frozen tumor tissue and more than two years of available survival data. An isocitrate dehydrogenase mutation was not carried by any of the glioblastoma patients, although molecular status was otherwise variable. PBMC were collected before vaccination, two weeks after the third vaccination, and at tumor progression if progression occurred. The Qiagen DNeasy Blood extraction Kit was used for extraction of genomic DNA. Using the immunoSEQ assay, TCRB CDR3 regions were amplified from approximately 2.1 micrograms of genomic DNA, or from all available DNA when less than that was on hand. The multiplex PCR relied on 60 forward primers for TCR V beta segments and 13 reverse primers for J beta segments. To estimate reads per starting template, synthetic control templates were spiked into each sample at limiting dilution. The Illumina HiSeq System generated 87 bp sequencing reads. Per the source publication's procedure: PCR and sequencing errors were removed by a nearest neighbor algorithm that merged closely related sequences. TCR overlap was defined as the percentage of unique tumor TCR beta sequences that were also found in the peripheral blood of the same patient. Drawn from immuneACCESS, this table holds only the in-frame rearrangements with V and J called that TCRdb kept. Clones are partly lost; checked studies trace under half to an unresolved V gene and leave the rest unexplained. V, J and clone size reflect that table, while D and trimming were determined from the DNA. The sample includes approximately 46,000 clones, with 70% to 90% observed a single time. Roughly 5.6% of the sample is held by the ten biggest clonotypes.

Overall results and qualifications from the work: The response model built on TCR overlap across three groups was characterized as speculative, with prospective validation still needed. Longer time to progression and overall survival after dendritic cell vaccination were predicted by higher estimated pretreatment TIL content. TCR clonality showed no direct relationship with survival, which suggests that a diverse polyclonal response may be important. The cohort was small and heterogeneous, few patients had complete blood and tumor sets, and even fewer had initial-recurrent tumor pairs.

CDR3 length: 15 amino acids, cysteine to phenylalanine. Kept here is only the CDR3 DNA, which spans 45 bases and is read in frame from base 1. V is pared back by 3 bases and J by 4 bases, with 15 bases lying between the germline termini. CDR1 and CDR2 were assigned from the germline V gene as SNHLY and FYNNEI. This TCR was recovered from a human donor with glioblastoma. Source: blood, taken after dendritic cell vaccination. This sequence uses TRBV2 and TRBJ1-2; a tentative D call is TRBD1 (6 bases match). The nucleotides are TGTGCCAGCAGTGACGGAACAGGGAGGGGCTATGGCTACACCTTC. The encoded protein is CASSDGTGRGYGYTF.